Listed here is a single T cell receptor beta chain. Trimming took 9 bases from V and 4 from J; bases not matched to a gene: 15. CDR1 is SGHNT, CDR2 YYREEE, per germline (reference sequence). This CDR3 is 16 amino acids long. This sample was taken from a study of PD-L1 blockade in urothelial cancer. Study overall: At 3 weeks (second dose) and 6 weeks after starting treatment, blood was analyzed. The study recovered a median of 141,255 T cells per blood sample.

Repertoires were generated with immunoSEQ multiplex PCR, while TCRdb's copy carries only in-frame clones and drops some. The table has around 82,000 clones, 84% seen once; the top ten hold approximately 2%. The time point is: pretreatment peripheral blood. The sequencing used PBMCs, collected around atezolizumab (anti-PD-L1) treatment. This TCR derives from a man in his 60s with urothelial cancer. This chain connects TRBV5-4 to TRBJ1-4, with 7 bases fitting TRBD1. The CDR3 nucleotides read TGTGCCACGCAAGAACGAAGACAGGGACTTAATGAAAAACTGTTTTTT. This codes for CATQERRQGLNEKLFF.